The rows below give T cell receptor beta chains drawn from one sample of a study of cytomegalovirus exposure and HLA in healthy donors. This table comes from immunoSEQ multiplex PCR, and its TCRdb copy is limited to in-frame clones, with some not included. Of some 110,000 clones detected, about 93% appear once; the ten largest clones hold approximately 1.2%. The sample consisted of PBMCs. The receptors come from a woman aged 18-29 years in good health and CMV-seronegative. Each CDR3 is given with its conserved first and last residue. Fields, in order: J gene, D gene, V gene, clone size, CDR3 protein, CDR3 DNA. The D gene is left open where the match is weak. Clone size appears in some rows only: once, few, many, or a class for an expanded clone.

>TRBJ1-1|TRBD1|TRBV4-1|-
CASSHLAQGAPEAFF
TGCGCCAGCAGCCATCTGGCGCAGGGGGCACCCGAAGCTTTCTTT
>TRBJ2-7|TRBD2|TRBV4-1|-
CASSQMAPGGMEQYF
TGCGCCAGCAGCCAGATGGCTCCCGGGGGGATGGAGCAGTACTTC
>TRBJ2-7|TRBD2|TRBV18|-
CASSPPGGGVYEQYF
TGTGCCAGCTCACCACCTGGCGGGGGAGTCTACGAGCAGTACTTC
>TRBJ2-3|TRBD2|TRBV2|-
CASIEGGLTDTQYF
TGTGCCAGCATTGAGGGAGGGCTCACAGATACGCAGTATTTT
>TRBJ2-1|TRBD2|TRBV2|-
CASSEAATSHNEQFF
TGTGCCAGCAGTGAGGCCGCGACTAGCCACAATGAGCAGTTCTTC
>TRBJ2-1|TRBD1|TRBV5-5|-
CASRLTGGNRNEQFF
TGTGCCAGCAGGCTGACAGGGGGCAACAGGAATGAGCAGTTCTTC
>TRBJ1-1|-|TRBV7-9|-
CASSFSPGNTEAFF
TGTGCCAGCAGCTTTTCGCCAGGGAACACTGAAGCTTTCTTT
>TRBJ2-1|TRBD2|TRBV19|-
CASSMGLAGIQFF
TGTGCCAGTAGTATGGGACTAGCGGGTATCCAGTTCTTC
>TRBJ2-1|TRBD1|TRBV18|-
CASSTGTGNDEQFF
TGTGCCAGCTCCACCGGGACAGGGAACGATGAGCAGTTCTTC
>TRBJ2-7|TRBD1|TRBV28|-
CASMTGGTPYEQYF
TGTGCCAGCATGACAGGGGGAACCCCCTACGAGCAGTACTTC
>TRBJ2-7|-|TRBV7-9|-
CASSSGQGFYEQYF
TGTGCCAGCAGCTCAGGTCAGGGGTTCTACGAGCAGTACTTC
>TRBJ2-7|TRBD2|TRBV15|-
CATRYSGREDEQYF
TGTGCCACCCGATATAGCGGGAGAGAGGACGAGCAGTACTTC
>TRBJ2-3|TRBD1|TRBV29-1|-
CSVLGGTGSTDTQYF
TGCAGCGTCCTAGGTGGGACAGGGTCCACAGATACGCAGTATTTT
>TRBJ2-5|TRBD1|TRBV6-1|-
CASTRDRDPETQYF
TGTGCCAGCACCCGGGACAGGGATCCCGAGACCCAGTACTTC
>TRBJ2-1|-|TRBV7-2|-
CASSLATGYLGNEQFF
TGTGCCAGCAGCTTAGCCACAGGGTACCTCGGCAATGAGCAGTTCTTC
>TRBJ1-1|TRBD1|TRBV6-5|-
CASTRTGVTEAFF
TGTGCCAGCACCCGAACAGGGGTCACTGAAGCTTTCTTT
>TRBJ2-1|TRBD2|TRBV15|-
CATSSTFSGRGVNEQFF
TGTGCCACCAGCAGTACATTTAGCGGGAGAGGTGTCAATGAGCAGTTCTTC
>TRBJ2-5|-|TRBV5-6|-
CASSLRTLGGETQYF
TGTGCCAGCAGCCTCCGGACTCTGGGCGGAGAGACCCAGTACTTC
>TRBJ1-2|TRBD1|TRBV27|-
CASRYNSGGSGYGYTF
TGTGCCAGCAGGTACAATTCAGGGGGCTCCGGGTATGGCTACACCTTC
>TRBJ2-3|TRBD2|TRBV29-1|once
CSSSLAGVADTQYF
TGCAGCTCTTCCTTAGCGGGGGTGGCAGATACGCAGTATTTT
>TRBJ1-1|-|TRBV5-1|-
CASSLEDSWTEAFF
TGCGCCAGCAGCTTGGAGGACAGTTGGACTGAAGCTTTCTTT
>TRBJ2-7|-|TRBV5-6|-
CASSSLPGEQYF
TGTGCCAGCAGCTCATTGCCGGGGGAGCAGTACTTC
>TRBJ2-3|-|TRBV28|-
CASTTGGAGVGDTQYF
TGTGCCAGCACTACTGGGGGGGCGGGGGTTGGGGATACGCAGTATTTT
>TRBJ2-5|-|TRBV6-1|-
CASRGGPETQYF
TGTGCCAGCAGGGGGGGGCCGGAGACCCAGTACTTC
>TRBJ2-7|TRBD2|TRBV28|-
CASSETSGLIGEQYF
TGTGCCAGCAGTGAGACTAGCGGGCTGATCGGAGAGCAGTACTTC
>TRBJ1-2|TRBD1|TRBV18|-
CASAGDRNYGYTF
TGTGCCAGCGCTGGGGACAGGAACTATGGCTACACCTTC
>TRBJ1-1|TRBD1|TRBV2|-
CASSVTGGGSTEAFF
TGTGCCAGCAGTGTGACAGGGGGCGGGTCCACTGAAGCTTTCTTT
>TRBJ2-1|-|TRBV9|few
CASSVSGLSYNEQFF
TGTGCCAGCAGTGTTAGCGGTTTATCCTACAATGAGCAGTTCTTC
>TRBJ1-2|-|TRBV10-3|-
CAISESQRTNYGYTF
TGTGCCATCAGTGAGTCGCAGCGAACTAACTATGGCTACACCTTC
>TRBJ1-5|-|TRBV6-1|-
CASGRGENQPQHF
TGTGCCAGCGGGCGGGGTGAAAATCAGCCCCAGCATTTT
>TRBJ2-7|-|TRBV29-1|-
CSALDSSSYEQYF
TGCAGCGCCTTGGACAGCTCCTCCTACGAGCAGTACTTC
>TRBJ1-4|-|TRBV5-1|-
CASSEGARATNEKLFF
TGCGCCAGCAGCGAGGGTGCTCGTGCAACTAATGAAAAACTGTTTTTT
>TRBJ1-2|-|TRBV5-6|once
CASSLQAKYGYTF
TGTGCCAGCAGCTTACAGGCTAAGTATGGCTACACCTTC
>TRBJ2-7|TRBD1|TRBV28|-
CASSLGTGGYEQYF
TGTGCCAGCAGTTTGGGGACAGGGGGCTACGAGCAGTACTTC
>TRBJ2-2|TRBD2|TRBV10-1|once
CASGNSGSGGELFF
TGCGCCAGCGGAAACAGCGGGAGTGGCGGGGAGCTGTTTTTT
>TRBJ1-2|-|TRBV28|-
CASSRETGGGGYTF
TGTGCCAGCAGTAGAGAGACAGGCGGCGGTGGCTACACCTTC
>TRBJ2-5|-|TRBV4-2|-
CASSQDSFSQETQYF
TGTGCCAGCAGCCAAGATTCGTTCAGCCAAGAGACCCAGTACTTC
>TRBJ2-3|-|TRBV7-3|once
CASSLRGSSSTDTQYF
TGTGCCAGCAGCTTACGAGGCAGTTCAAGCACAGATACGCAGTATTTT
>TRBJ2-5|-|TRBV5-5|-
CASSLFYEGETQYF
TGTGCCAGCAGCTTGTTCTATGAGGGTGAGACCCAGTACTTC
>TRBJ1-5|TRBD1|TRBV28|-
CASRLTGNNQPQHF
TGTGCCAGCAGACTGACAGGGAACAATCAGCCCCAGCATTTT
>TRBJ1-1|-|TRBV13|-
CASSSGRGMNTEAFF
TGTGCCAGCAGCTCAGGAAGGGGGATGAACACTGAAGCTTTCTTT
>TRBJ2-1|TRBD1|TRBV2|-
CASRERTGDLDEQFF
TGTGCCAGCAGAGAACGGACAGGAGACTTAGATGAGCAGTTCTTC
>TRBJ2-5|-|TRBV10-1|-
CASRPHGVIQETQYF
TGCGCCAGCAGGCCCCACGGGGTAATCCAAGAGACCCAGTACTTC